The present T cell receptor (beta chain) was sequenced within a study of cytomegalovirus exposure and HLA in healthy donors. Findings and caveats of the study: Cytomegalovirus status was reportedly diagnosed by the classifier with high sensitivity and specificity.

This clone was counted only a few times. Its specificity is not known. The PCR ran on 60 Vbeta and 13 Jbeta primers. Clones were sequenced by immunoSEQ multiplex PCR, and TCRdb holds only the in-frame ones, with some missing. The sample records roughly 100,000 clones, approximately 11% being singletons. Sequencing used PBMCs. This receptor was obtained from a man aged 35-49 years in good health and CMV-seropositive.

CDR3 in amino acids: CASSLGGQAGMNTEAFF. DNA of the CDR3: TGCGCCAGCAGCTTGGGGGGACAGGCTGGCATGAACACTGAAGCTTTCTTT. The chain joins TRBV5-1 to TRBJ1-1, with TRBD1 matching 8 bases. V shed 0 bases, J shed 0 bases, and the junction held 7 bases outside the gene matches. The CDR3 covers 17 residues. CDR1 and CDR2 from the germline V gene are SGHRS and YFSETQ.